The clone carrying this TCR beta chain was counted between two and nine times. The antigen is not known. The length of the CDR3 is 15 residues. CDR1 PRHDT and CDR2 FYEKMQ come from the germline V gene (reference sequence). V trimming: 5 bases; J trimming: 5 bases; junction bases outside the gene matches: 9. The data were taken from a study of beta chain features in type 1 diabetes. Expressed TCRB transcripts were sequenced because the isolated RNA had all been reverse transcribed beforehand. Only in-frame clones appear in the TCRdb table, and some are missing; sequencing was by immunoSEQ multiplex PCR. The sample holds under 550,000 clones, over 9.5% seen once. Regarding the study as a whole: Sampled from patients, naive, central memory and Treg TCRB repertoires appeared more similar than those sampled from healthy donors. Patients with type 1 diabetes showed fewer VDJ junction insertions and more deletions.

Input material: naive CD4+ T cells from blood. This clonotype originated in a woman aged 18 to 35 in good health. V gene TRBV13 combines with J gene TRBJ2-5; the match to TRBD2 covers 9 bases. CDR3 DNA sequence: TGTGCCAGCAGCGCCCGGACTAGCGCCCGGGAGACCCAGTACTTC. Protein sequence: CASSARTSARETQYF.